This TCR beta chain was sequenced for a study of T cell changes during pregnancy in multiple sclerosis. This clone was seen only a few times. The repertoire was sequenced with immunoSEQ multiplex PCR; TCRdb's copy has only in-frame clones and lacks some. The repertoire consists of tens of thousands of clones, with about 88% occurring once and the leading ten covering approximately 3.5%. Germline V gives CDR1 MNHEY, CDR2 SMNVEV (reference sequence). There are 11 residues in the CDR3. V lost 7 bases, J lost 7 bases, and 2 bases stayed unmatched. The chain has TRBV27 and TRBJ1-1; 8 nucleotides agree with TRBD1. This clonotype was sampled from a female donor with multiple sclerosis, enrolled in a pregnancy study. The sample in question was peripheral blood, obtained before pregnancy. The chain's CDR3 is CASTTGGEAFF. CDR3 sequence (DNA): TGTGCCAGCACCACAGGGGGTGAAGCTTTCTTT.